The present entry profiles one T cell receptor (beta chain) with its context. The data were taken from a study of cytomegalovirus exposure and HLA in healthy donors. The trim removed 5 bases at V and 7 bases at J, leaving 4 bases unmatched. The CDR3 is made up of 15 amino acids. Per the germline V gene, CDR1 is SEHNR and CDR2 is FQNEAQ (reference sequence). As for the donors, each was a healthy bone marrow donor. Primers for the PCR totalled 60 Vbeta and 13 Jbeta. Repertoires were generated with immunoSEQ multiplex PCR, while TCRdb's copy carries only in-frame clones and drops some. The table includes a few hundred thousand clones, 81% detected once.

This receptor was taken from a woman in her fifties or sixties in good health and CMV-seropositive. The material sequenced was PBMCs. J is TRBJ2-1 and V is TRBV7-9; 14 bases line up with TRBD2. DNA for the CDR3: TGTGCCAGCAGCCTAGGGACTAGCGGGAGTAATGAGCAGTTCTTC. Translation: CASSLGTSGSNEQFF.